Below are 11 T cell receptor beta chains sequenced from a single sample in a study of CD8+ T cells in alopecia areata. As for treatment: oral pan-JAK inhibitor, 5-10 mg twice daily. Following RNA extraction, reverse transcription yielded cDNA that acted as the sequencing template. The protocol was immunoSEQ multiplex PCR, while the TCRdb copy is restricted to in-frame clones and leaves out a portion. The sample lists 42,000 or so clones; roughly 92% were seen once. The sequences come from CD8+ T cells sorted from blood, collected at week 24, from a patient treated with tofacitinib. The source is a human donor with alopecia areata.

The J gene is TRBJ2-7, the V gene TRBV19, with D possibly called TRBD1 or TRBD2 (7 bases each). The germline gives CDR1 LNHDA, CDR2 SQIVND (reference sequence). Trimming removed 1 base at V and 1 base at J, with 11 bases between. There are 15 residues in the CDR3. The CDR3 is CASSIAGGQSYEQYF. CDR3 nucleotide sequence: TGTGCCAGTAGTATAGCGGGGGGACAGTCCTACGAGCAGTACTTC.

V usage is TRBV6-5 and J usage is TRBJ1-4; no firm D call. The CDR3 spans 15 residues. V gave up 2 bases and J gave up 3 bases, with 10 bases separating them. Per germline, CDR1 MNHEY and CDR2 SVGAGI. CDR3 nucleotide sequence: TGTGCCAGCAGTTACAAATCCTGGCCTAATGAAAAACTGTTTTTT. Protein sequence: CASSYKSWPNEKLFF.

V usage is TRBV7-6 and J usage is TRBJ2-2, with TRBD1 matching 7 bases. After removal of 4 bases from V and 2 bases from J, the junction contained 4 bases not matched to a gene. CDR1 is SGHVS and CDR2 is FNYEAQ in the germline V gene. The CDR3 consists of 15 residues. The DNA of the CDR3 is TGTGCCAGCAGCTCTGGACAGGACAACACCGGGGAGCTGTTTTTT. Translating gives CASSSGQDNTGELFF. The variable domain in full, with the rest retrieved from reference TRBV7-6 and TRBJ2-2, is GAGVSQSPRYKVTKRGQDVALRCDPISGHVSLYWYRQALGQGPEFLTYFNYEAQQDKSGLPNDRFSAERPEGSISTLTIQRTEQRDSAMYRCASSSGQDNTGELFFGEGSRLTVL.

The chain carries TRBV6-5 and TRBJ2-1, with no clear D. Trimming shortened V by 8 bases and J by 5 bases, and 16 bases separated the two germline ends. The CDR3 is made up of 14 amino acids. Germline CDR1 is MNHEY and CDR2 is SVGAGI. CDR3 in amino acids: CASSLGGENNEQFF. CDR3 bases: TGTGCCAGCTCCTTGGGCGGAGAGAACAATGAGCAGTTCTTC.

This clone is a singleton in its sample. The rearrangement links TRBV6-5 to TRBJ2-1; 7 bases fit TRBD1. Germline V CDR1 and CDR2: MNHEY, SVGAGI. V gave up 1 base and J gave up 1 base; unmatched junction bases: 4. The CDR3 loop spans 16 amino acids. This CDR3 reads CASSYFGQESYNEQFF. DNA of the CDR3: TGTGCCAGCAGTTACTTCGGACAGGAGTCCTACAATGAGCAGTTCTTC.

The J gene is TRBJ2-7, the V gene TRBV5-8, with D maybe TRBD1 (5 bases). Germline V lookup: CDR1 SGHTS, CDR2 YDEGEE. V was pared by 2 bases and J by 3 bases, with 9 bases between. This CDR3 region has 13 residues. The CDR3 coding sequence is TGTGCCAGCAGCTTTGACAGACTCTACGAGCAGTACTTC. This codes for CASSFDRLYEQYF.

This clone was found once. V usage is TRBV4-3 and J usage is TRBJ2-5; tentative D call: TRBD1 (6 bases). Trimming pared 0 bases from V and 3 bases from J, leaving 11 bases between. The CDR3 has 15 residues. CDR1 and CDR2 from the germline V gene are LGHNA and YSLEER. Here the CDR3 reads CASSQDRGREETQYF. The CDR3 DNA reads TGCGCCAGCAGCCAAGACAGGGGCAGGGAAGAGACCCAGTACTTC.

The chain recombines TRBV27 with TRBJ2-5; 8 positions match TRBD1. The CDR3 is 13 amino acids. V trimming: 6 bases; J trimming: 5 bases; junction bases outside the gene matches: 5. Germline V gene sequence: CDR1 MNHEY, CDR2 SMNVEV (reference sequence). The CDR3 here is CASSWTGKETQYF. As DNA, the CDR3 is TGTGCCAGCAGCTGGACAGGGAAGGAGACCCAGTACTTC.

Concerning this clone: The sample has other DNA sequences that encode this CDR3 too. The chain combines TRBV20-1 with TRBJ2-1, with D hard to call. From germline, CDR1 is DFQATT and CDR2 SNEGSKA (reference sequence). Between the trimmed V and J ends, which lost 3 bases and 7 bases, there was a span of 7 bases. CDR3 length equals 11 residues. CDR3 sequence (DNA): TGCAGTGCTAGGACGAAGAATGAGCAGTTCTTC. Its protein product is CSARTKNEQFF.

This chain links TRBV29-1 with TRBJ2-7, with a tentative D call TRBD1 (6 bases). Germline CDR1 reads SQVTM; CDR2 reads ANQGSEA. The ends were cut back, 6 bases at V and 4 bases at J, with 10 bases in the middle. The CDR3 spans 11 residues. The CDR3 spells CSVVDRYEQYF. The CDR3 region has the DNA TGCAGCGTGGTGGACAGATACGAGCAGTACTTC.

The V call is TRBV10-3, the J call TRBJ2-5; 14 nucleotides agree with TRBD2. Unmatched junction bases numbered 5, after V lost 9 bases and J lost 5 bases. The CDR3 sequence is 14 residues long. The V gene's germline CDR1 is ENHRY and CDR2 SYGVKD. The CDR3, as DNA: TGTGCCATGGGGACTAGCGGGGGTCGGGAGACCCAGTACTTC. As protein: CAMGTSGGRETQYF.